One sample yielded the 26 T cell receptor beta chains listed below, sequenced in a study of T-cell memory formation after mild COVID-19. From the 5' RACE reads, TCRdb called clonotypes with MiXCR, one entry per CDR3 protein. The sample includes about 400,000 distinct CDR3 sequences, roughly a quarter seen only once; the top ten take about 12%. Sequences were obtained from PBMCs or a T cell subset sorted from them (not recorded which). The receptors were sampled from an adult woman who had mild COVID-19 (a few samples of this study predate the infection). Cell type and time point are not known.

This clonotype was detected a few times. This chain connects TRBV9 to TRBJ2-7, with 10 bases identical to TRBD2. The CDR3 is made up of 15 amino acids. J was trimmed by 3 bases and V by 3 bases; bases with no gene match: 6. Germline V gives CDR1 SGDLS, CDR2 YYNGEE. For the CDR3, the DNA is TGTGCCAGCAGCGCCGGGACTAGCGCGGACTACGAGCAGTACTTC. It translates to CASSAGTSADYEQYF.

This clonotype occurred a few times. The V gene is TRBV7-2, the J gene TRBJ2-7; no firm D call. Germline-derived CDR1 and CDR2 are SGHTA and FQGNSA. There are 12 residues in the CDR3. V shed 3 bases and J shed 5 bases, with 8 bases lying between them. DNA for the CDR3: TGTGCCAGCAGCTTCCCTCTCGACGAGCAGTACTTC. It is translated as CASSFPLDEQYF.

This clonotype was counted many times. Sequence at one end of the junction differs from germline and may be a read error. This chain uses TRBV9 with TRBJ2-3; D uncertain. The CDR3 loop spans 11 amino acids. Germline V gene lookup returns CDR1 SGDLS and CDR2 YYNGEE. In nucleotides, the CDR3 is TGCGCCAGCAGCGAGACAGATACGCAGTATTTT. Translating it yields CASSETDTQYF.

This clonotype appeared a few times. This chain links TRBV10-3 with TRBJ1-2, with a possible D match to TRBD1 (5 bases). Germline V CDR1 and CDR2: ENHRY, SYGVKD. Trimming left V 3 bases short and J 8 bases short, with 16 bases between. The CDR3 sequence is 14 residues long. The CDR3 loop reads CAISETPRAEGYTF. CDR3 DNA: TGTGCCATCAGTGAAACCCCCAGGGCAGAAGGCTACACCTTC.

This clonotype was counted only a few times. V and J are TRBV20-1 and TRBJ2-1, with 8 bases matching TRBD2. CDR1 DFQATT and CDR2 SNEGSKA come from the germline V gene (reference sequence). Trimming took 6 bases from V and 11 from J; bases not matched to a gene: 21. This CDR3 has 16 residues. CDR3 amino acids: CSAHHEAIAGTDKQFF. The CDR3 DNA reads TGCAGTGCCCATCACGAGGCTATAGCGGGGACTGATAAGCAGTTCTTC.

This clonotype was found a few times. The chain has TRBV12-3 or TRBV12-4 and TRBJ2-7; possible D gene TRBD2, 6 bases. This CDR3 spans 13 amino acids. V shed 5 bases and J shed 4 bases, with 12 bases lying between them. The CDR3, as DNA: TGTGCCAGCAGTGCCCCGGACTATTACGAGCAGTACTTC. It is translated as CASSAPDYYEQYF.

The chain combines TRBV19 with TRBJ1-2, with D unresolved. Germline CDR1 is LNHDA and CDR2 is SQIVND (reference sequence). This CDR3 has 13 amino acids. Trimming took 0 bases from V and 3 from J, leaving 5 bases between them. CDR3 bases: TGTGCCAGTAGTATAGAGCAGTACTATGGCTACACCTTC. Amino acid sequence: CASSIEQYYGYTF.

The chain combines TRBV20-1 with TRBJ2-3; TRBD2 agrees at 10 bases. V shed 0 bases, J shed 1 base, and the junction held 1 base outside the gene matches. Per the germline V gene, CDR1 is DFQATT and CDR2 is SNEGSKA (reference sequence). There are 15 residues in the CDR3. The CDR3 DNA reads TGCAGTGCTAGAGATAGCGGGGGGCGCACAGATACGCAGTATTTT. Protein product: CSARDSGGRTDTQYF.

The chain joins TRBV9 to TRBJ2-6, with a tentative D call TRBD1 (6 bases). Trimming shortened V by 0 bases and J by 3 bases, and 7 bases separated the two germline ends. From germline, CDR1 is SGDLS and CDR2 YYNGEE. CDR3 size: 15 residues. The CDR3 spells CASSVVQGGANVLTF. The CDR3 nucleotides read TGTGCCAGCAGCGTAGTACAGGGTGGGGCCAACGTCCTGACTTTC.

This clonotype was found a few times. The genes are TRBV5-1 and TRBJ2-5; the D gene is possibly TRBD2 (6 bases). Between the trimmed V and J ends, which lost 0 bases and 5 bases, there was a span of 14 bases. In germline, CDR1 is SGHRS, CDR2 YFSETQ. The CDR3 extends over 15 amino acids. The CDR3 DNA is TGCGCCAGCAGCTTGGCCGGAGCGGGTAGGGAGACCCAGTACTTC. Translated, it gives CASSLAGAGRETQYF.

This clonotype was observed a handful of times. V gene TRBV7-3 combines with J gene TRBJ2-1; 7 bases line up with TRBD2. Germline V lookup: CDR1 SGHTA, CDR2 FQGTGA. Trimming cost V 5 bases and J 8 bases; bases outside gene matches: 18. CDR3 length equals 17 residues. CDR3 in DNA: TGTGCCAGCAGCCTGCACTCCCGAGCGGGGTTAGGCGATGAGCAGTTCTTC. It yields the protein CASSLHSRAGLGDEQFF.

This clonotype was seen a handful of times. The rearrangement uses TRBV25-1 and TRBJ2-3; possibly TRBD1 or TRBD2 for D (5 bases each). CDR3 length: 15 residues. Germline CDR1 and CDR2: MGHDK and SYGVNS. Trimming pared 1 base from V and 5 bases from J, leaving 13 bases between. CDR3 DNA sequence: TGTGCCAGCAGTGAATCTGGCGCGAGGGGAGATACGCAGTATTTT. It specifies CASSESGARGDTQYF.

The CDR3 region is CASSLFSGYGELFF. CDR3 sequence (DNA): TGCGCCAGCAGCTTGTTCTCGGGATACGGGGAGCTGTTTTTT. The rearrangement joins TRBV5-1 to TRBJ2-2, with a possible D match to TRBD2 (5 bases). Trimming removed 1 base from V and 7 bases from J, with 11 bases in between. This CDR3 contains 14 residues. Germline assignment: CDR1 SGHRS and CDR2 YFSETQ.

This clonotype was seen only a few times. The V gene is TRBV19, the J gene TRBJ2-7; D possibly corresponds to TRBD2 (5 bases). Trimming pared 5 bases from V and 9 bases from J, leaving 14 bases between. This CDR3 spans 12 amino acids. From germline, CDR1 is LNHDA and CDR2 SQIVND (reference sequence). The CDR3 DNA is TGTGCCAGTAGTGCCGCTTGGGGAGTGCAGTACTTC. This gives the protein CASSAAWGVQYF.

This clonotype came up a few times. This chain connects TRBV6-5 to TRBJ1-2, with a weak D call TRBD1 (5 bases). Trimming cost V 4 bases and J 0 bases, with 15 bases left between them. The CDR3 is 16 residues long. CDR1 is MNHEY, CDR2 SVGAGI, per germline. CDR3 sequence (DNA): TGTGCCAGCAGTTCTCCCTCAGGGCTCCCTAACTATGGCTACACCTTC. Translated, it gives CASSSPSGLPNYGYTF.

This clonotype was seen more than once but under ten times. This chain connects TRBV6-1 to TRBJ1-1; D remains ambiguous. CDR1 is MNHNS, CDR2 SASEGT, per germline. Trimming took off 1 base at V and 11 bases at J, with 8 bases between the two ends. The CDR3 loop spans 11 amino acids. CDR3: CASSEVGGAFF. CDR3 nucleotide sequence: TGTGCCAGCAGTGAAGTGGGAGGGGCTTTCTTT.

This rearrangement joins TRBV29-1 to TRBJ2-1; D may correspond to TRBD1 or TRBD2 (6 bases each). The CDR3 spans 14 residues. With 5 bases removed from V and 10 bases from J, the gap between germline ends came to 21 bases. The germline V gene encodes CDR1 SQVTM and CDR2 ANQGSEA. The chain's CDR3 is CSVLRGAIANEQFF. CDR3 coding DNA: TGCAGCGTTCTTAGGGGGGCAATCGCAAACGAGCAGTTCTTC.

V and J are TRBV29-1 and TRBJ2-2; D unclear. CDR1 is SQVTM, CDR2 ANQGSEA, per germline. The V end lost 7 bases, the J end lost 0 bases, and 6 bases lay between the germline ends. CDR3 length: 12 amino acids. CDR3 nucleotide sequence: TGCAGCGCCGCGGCGAACACCGGGGAGCTGTTTTTT. Translating it yields CSAAANTGELFF.

This chain uses TRBV9 with TRBJ2-3; 12 nucleotides agree with TRBD2. Germline CDR1 SGDLS, CDR2 YYNGEE. V lost 7 bases to trimming and J lost 9 bases; unmatched junction nucleotides: 6. The CDR3 loop spans 13 amino acids. In nucleotides, the CDR3 is TGTGCCAGCGTGGGGACTAGCGGGCTCACGCAGTATTTT. It encodes CASVGTSGLTQYF.

This clonotype was found a few times. The V gene is TRBV30, the J gene TRBJ2-2, with 11 bases identical to TRBD2. This CDR3 is 16 amino acids long. Germline loops: CDR1 GTSNPN, CDR2 SVGIG (reference sequence). J lost 2 bases, V lost 7 bases, and 9 bases had no gene match. This CDR3 reads CASKLAGGPNTGELFF. The CDR3 DNA reads as TGTGCCTCGAAGTTAGCGGGAGGGCCCAACACCGGGGAGCTGTTTTTT.

The CDR3 is CASSFINTEAFF. The CDR3 nucleotides are TGTGCCAGCAGTTTTATAAACACTGAAGCTTTCTTT. The rearrangement joins TRBV12-3 or TRBV12-4 to TRBJ1-1; no definite D call. The CDR3 consists of 12 residues. Trimming removed 3 bases at V and 2 bases at J, with 4 bases between.

The rearrangement uses TRBV18 and TRBJ1-1, with 7 bases identical to TRBD1. The CDR3 has 13 amino acids. Germline V gene sequence: CDR1 KGHSH, CDR2 LQKENI. With 8 bases clipped from V and 1 base from J, the junction kept 4 bases outside the gene matches. The CDR3, as DNA: TGTGCCAGCACGACAGGGCCGAACACTGAAGCTTTCTTT. Protein product: CASTTGPNTEAFF.

This clonotype was counted only a few times. This chain links TRBV12-3 or TRBV12-4 with TRBJ2-5; 9 nucleotides agree with TRBD1. With 4 bases clipped from V and 3 bases from J, the junction kept 0 bases outside the gene matches. The length of the CDR3 is 13 residues. CDR3 amino acids: CASSWTGEETQYF. The CDR3, as DNA: TGTGCCAGCAGTTGGACAGGGGAAGAGACCCAGTACTTC.

This clonotype has more than one count but fewer than ten. The chain combines TRBV29-1 with TRBJ2-5; unclear D gene. The CDR3 length is 14 residues. V shed 7 bases and J shed 5 bases, with 20 bases lying between them. CDR1 is SQVTM, CDR2 ANQGSEA, per germline. The CDR3 loop is CSASEGRYAETQYF. CDR3 bases: TGCAGCGCCTCAGAAGGAAGGTACGCGGAGACCCAGTACTTC.

This clonotype has more than one count but fewer than ten. The genes are TRBV19 and TRBJ2-1, with 11 bases lining up with TRBD2. Germline V CDR1 and CDR2: LNHDA, SQIVND (reference sequence). With 3 bases clipped from V and 4 bases from J, the junction kept 2 bases outside the gene matches. The CDR3 is 15 residues long. CDR3 in DNA: TGTGCCAGTAGTATGGTAGCGGGAGGGTACAATGAGCAGTTCTTC. Translating gives CASSMVAGGYNEQFF.

This clonotype showed up just a few times. The chain joins TRBV9 to TRBJ2-2, with unresolved D. From germline, CDR1 is SGDLS and CDR2 YYNGEE. The CDR3 runs 16 residues. Trimming took 0 bases from V and 5 from J, leaving 14 bases between them. CDR3 sequence (DNA): TGTGCCAGCAGCGTAGACCAATCCCACGGGACCGGGGAGCTGTTTTTT. Its protein product is CASSVDQSHGTGELFF. The complete variable domain, with remaining parts taken from reference TRBV9 and TRBJ2-2, reads DSGVTQTPKHLITATGQRVTLRCSPRSGDLSVYWYQQSLDQGLQFLIQYYNGEERAKGNILERFSAQQFPDLHSELNLSSLELGDSALYFCASSVDQSHGTGELFFGEGSRLTVL.